Shown below are 23 T cell receptor beta chains from a single sample sequenced in a study of cytomegalovirus exposure and HLA in healthy donors. PCR involved 60 Vbeta and 13 Jbeta primers. Repertoires were generated with immunoSEQ multiplex PCR, while TCRdb's copy carries only in-frame clones and drops some. The sample has 150,000 to 200,000 clones; 75% to 90% are singletons. The material sequenced was PBMCs. Every receptor here comes from a man aged 45-65 years in good health and CMV-seropositive.

V usage is TRBV12-2 and J usage is TRBJ1-2; the D call in the table, TRBD1, was not verified against the DNA. TRBV12-2 is classified as a pseudogene. The CDR3 consists of 15 residues. The CDR3 is CASRPGGDRGRGYTF. Here the CDR3 DNA reads TGTGCAAGTCGCCCAGGGGGAGACAGGGGTCGGGGCTACACCTTC.

In its sample, this clone was seen once. This chain links TRBV11-3 with TRBJ1-2; 11 bases map to TRBD1. The CDR3 covers 17 residues. Per the germline V gene, CDR1 is SGHNT and CDR2 is YENEEA. V lost 2 bases to trimming and J lost 4 bases; unmatched junction nucleotides: 9. CDR3 bases: TGTGCCAGCAGCTTACAAAGCCGGACAGGGGGCTTCTATGGCTACACCTTC. This sequence encodes CASSLQSRTGGFYGYTF.

About this clone itself: The sample holds other DNA sequences that translate to the same CDR3. The chain has TRBV7-6 and TRBJ1-4; D might be TRBD1 (5 bases). The V gene's germline CDR1 is SGHVS and CDR2 FNYEAQ. There are 15 residues in the CDR3. The V end lost 5 bases, the J end lost 3 bases, and 13 bases lay between the germline ends. CDR3 sequence (DNA): TGTGCCAGCAGCCAAGGAGGGGCGTCTAATGAAAAACTGTTTTTT. Encoded protein: CASSQGGASNEKLFF.

The chain links TRBV6-5 to TRBJ1-1, with D perhaps matching TRBD1 (5 bases). V lost 3 bases, J lost 4 bases, and 12 bases lay in between. Looked up from germline, CDR1 is MNHEY and CDR2 is SVGAGI. This CDR3 has 14 residues. The CDR3 DNA reads as TGTGCCAGCAGTTATAGGGGTAGTGGCACTGAAGCTTTCTTT. Translation gives CASSYRGSGTEAFF.

This chain connects TRBV4-1 to TRBJ2-2, with D tentatively TRBD1 (5 bases). V was cut by 6 bases and J by 0 bases, with 8 bases left in between. The germline V gene has CDR1 MGHRA and CDR2 YSYEKL. CDR3 size: 14 residues. CDR3 region: CASRRQPNTGELFF. The CDR3 nucleotides are TGCGCCAGCAGACGACAGCCGAACACCGGGGAGCTGTTTTTT.

The rearrangement joins TRBV6-6 to TRBJ1-5, with D perhaps matching TRBD1 (6 bases). CDR3 size: 14 residues. V was shortened by 7 bases and J by 3 bases, with 13 bases between the two germline ends. CDR1 is MNHNY and CDR2 is SVGAGI in the germline V gene (reference sequence). As DNA, the CDR3 is TGTGCCAGCACCTTGGACAGCATCAATCAGCCCCAGCATTTT. It translates to CASTLDSINQPQHF.

Comments on this clone: This sample includes further DNA sequences coding for the same CDR3. CDR3 bases: TGTGCCAGCAGCGAGGCCTACGAGCAGTACTTC. This sequence encodes CASSEAYEQYF. This chain connects TRBV2 to TRBJ2-5; no firm D call. The J call is in doubt because the DNA end fits TRBJ2-7 better. There are 11 residues in the CDR3. Germline values: CDR1 SNHLY, CDR2 FYNNEI.

This chain joins TRBV5-4 and TRBJ1-2; a weak D match, TRBD1 (6 bases). Trimming cost V 0 bases and J 1 base, with 7 bases left between them. Germline V gives CDR1 SGHNT, CDR2 YYREEE (reference sequence). The CDR3 is 14 amino acids. CDR3 DNA: TGTGCCAGCAGCTTGGTGGACAGTAACTATGGCTACACCTTC. This gives the protein CASSLVDSNYGYTF.

In the case of this clone: Other DNA sequences from this sample encode an identical CDR3 as well. This chain joins TRBV5-1 and TRBJ1-6, with 8 bases lining up with TRBD1. The CDR3 has 14 amino acids. V was clipped by 0 bases and J by 7 bases; unmatched bases: 0. CDR1 is SGHRS and CDR2 is YFSETQ in the germline V gene. Here the CDR3 reads CASSLGQGNSPLHF. The CDR3 nucleotides read TGCGCCAGCAGCTTGGGACAGGGGAATTCACCCCTCCACTTT.

This clone appeared a single time. The chain uses TRBV27 and TRBJ2-7, with a possible D match to TRBD2 (6 bases). Trimming took off 8 bases at V and 9 bases at J, with 14 bases between the two ends. Germline CDR1 and CDR2: MNHEY and SMNVEV (reference sequence). The CDR3 is 11 amino acids. The DNA for the CDR3 is TGTGCCAGCGGATTCCCAGCGGGGCAGTACTTC. Residues: CASGFPAGQYF.

The CDR3 sequence is CASRQATNYGYTF. CDR3 coding DNA: TGTGCCAGCAGGCAGGCGACTAACTATGGCTACACCTTC. J is TRBJ1-2 and V is TRBV25-1, with D hard to call. The CDR3 sequence is 13 residues long. Germline loops: CDR1 MGHDK, CDR2 SYGVNS. V shed 6 bases and J shed 0 bases, with 8 bases lying between them.

This chain joins TRBV6-1 and TRBJ2-3; TRBD1 agrees at 7 bases. Germline loops: CDR1 MNHNS, CDR2 SASEGT. Trimming removed 9 bases from V and 2 bases from J; junction bases left unmatched: 5. The CDR3 sequence is 13 residues long. The CDR3: CASQQGSTDTQYF. CDR3 DNA: TGTGCCAGTCAACAGGGGTCCACAGATACGCAGTATTTT.

The gene calls are TRBV27 and TRBJ2-1; 7 bases align to TRBD1. Per the germline V gene, CDR1 is MNHEY and CDR2 is SMNVEV (reference sequence). V lost 8 bases to trimming and J lost 7 bases; unmatched junction nucleotides: 8. The CDR3 covers 13 residues. The DNA of the CDR3 is TGTGCCAGCGGGGGACAGAGTAGTAATGAGCAGTTCTTC. Its protein is CASGGQSSNEQFF.

The chain is built from TRBV6-5 and TRBJ2-1, with 10 bases fitting TRBD2. CDR1 is MNHEY, CDR2 SVGAGI, per germline. The CDR3 covers 15 residues. V shed 6 bases and J 2 bases; nucleotides not matched to a gene: 4. The CDR3 protein is CASRPLAGAYNEQFF. The CDR3 DNA sequence: TGTGCCAGCAGACCTCTAGCGGGAGCCTACAATGAGCAGTTCTTC.

This chain uses TRBV4-3 with TRBJ1-3, with D possibly being TRBD1 (5 bases). CDR3 length: 16 residues. Trimming took off 0 bases at V and 6 bases at J, with 15 bases between the two ends. Germline lookup yields CDR1 LGHNA and CDR2 YSLEER. The CDR3, as DNA: TGCGCCAGCAGCCAAGATCTCGGGGGTACTGAAAACACCATATATTTT. It codes for CASSQDLGGTENTIYF.

This clone was found once. This chain connects TRBV27 to TRBJ1-5, with 8 bases aligning to TRBD1. Trimming at V came to 4 bases and at J to 10 bases, leaving 9 bases not matched to a gene. This CDR3 is built from 14 residues. Germline lookup yields CDR1 MNHEY and CDR2 SMNVEV (reference sequence). The CDR3 is CASSSGTGPYPQHF. The CDR3 bases are TGTGCCAGCAGTTCCGGGACAGGCCCTTATCCCCAGCATTTT.

The count of this clone is one. V and J are TRBV5-1 and TRBJ1-4; the match to TRBD1 covers 7 bases. This CDR3 has 16 amino acids. The junction had 8 bases not matched to a gene; V was cut back by 0 bases and J by 6 bases. The V gene's germline CDR1 is SGHRS and CDR2 YFSETQ. The CDR3 DNA sequence: TGCGCCAGCAGCTTGGCCGGCAGGGGGTCGGATGAAAAACTGTTTTTT. Amino acids: CASSLAGRGSDEKLFF.

The chain is built from TRBV6-5 and TRBJ1-1; possibly TRBD1 for D (6 bases). This CDR3 has 12 amino acids. Germline CDR1 and CDR2: MNHEY and SVGAGI. Trimming cost V 6 bases and J 9 bases, with 14 bases left between them. CDR3 protein: CASRSQGSKAFF. The CDR3 DNA is TGTGCCAGCAGATCACAGGGCTCCAAAGCTTTCTTT.

The genes are TRBV5-5 and TRBJ1-6; the D is unclear. The CDR3 runs 13 residues. V was clipped by 0 bases and J by 13 bases, with 11 bases between them. Germline V gives CDR1 SGHKS, CDR2 YYEKEE (reference sequence). CDR3 in amino acids: CASSLVVEDPLHF. As DNA, the CDR3 is TGTGCCAGCAGCTTGGTTGTGGAGGATCCCCTCCACTTT.

The CDR3 DNA reads TGTGCCAGCAGCGCTGGGACAGGGGGACTAGCGGGAGGCGGGGAGACCCAGTACTTC. It yields the protein CASSAGTGGLAGGGETQYF. The chain is built from TRBV9 and TRBJ2-5, with 15 nucleotides matching TRBD2. J gave up 5 bases and V 3 bases, and 14 bases lay outside the gene matches. The CDR3 is 19 residues long. CDR1 and CDR2 (germline): SGDLS, YYNGEE.

V is TRBV5-1 and J is TRBJ1-1, with D perhaps TRBD1 (6 bases). Germline V gene lookup returns CDR1 SGHRS and CDR2 YFSETQ. V was shortened by 4 bases and J by 2 bases, with 18 bases between the two germline ends. The CDR3 runs to 16 residues. CDR3: CASSRDQGLGNTEAFF. The CDR3 DNA follows: TGCGCCAGCAGCCGGGACCAGGGGTTAGGAAACACTGAAGCTTTCTTT.

The chain joins TRBV7-9 to TRBJ1-1, with no clear D. The ends were cut back, 5 bases at V and 3 bases at J, with 13 bases in the middle. CDR3 size: 14 residues. Germline assignment: CDR1 SEHNR and CDR2 FQNEAQ (reference sequence). In nucleotides, the CDR3 is TGTGCCAGCAGCCAAGGGCAGGAGGACACTGAAGCTTTCTTT. This gives the protein CASSQGQEDTEAFF.

V usage is TRBV9 and J usage is TRBJ1-3; D ambiguous. Looked up from germline, CDR1 is SGDLS and CDR2 is YYNGEE. The CDR3 is 14 residues long. Trimming stripped 4 bases from V and 1 base from J, with 9 bases between. The CDR3 DNA is TGTGCCAGCAGCCCCTTTCGGTCTGGAAACACCATATATTTT. Translating it yields CASSPFRSGNTIYF.